This T cell receptor (beta chain) was sequenced in a study of T cell repertoires in cytomegalovirus infection. About the research overall: Shared public TCR beta signatures pointed to both CMV infection and a matching HLA type. Study observations and caveats: Dominating the ex vivo response were HLA-C-restricted CMV-specific TCR beta clonotypes. People with CMV and the relevant HLA were identified by cumulative public TCR beta family frequency.

Each CDR3 protein gets one entry after TCRdb re-called the reads with MiXCR. This sample yields hundreds of thousands of distinct CDR3 sequences, of which about 40% are seen a single time; around 2.8% belongs to the top ten. In its sample, this clonotype was seen a few times. Its target is not known. V gave up 2 bases and J gave up 5 bases, with 16 bases separating them. The CDR3 covers 15 residues. Germline-derived CDR1 and CDR2 are SGHVS and FNYEAQ. The rearrangement joins TRBV7-6 to TRBJ2-7; D may be TRBD2 (5 bases). The sample taken for sequencing was PBMCs. The TCR was taken from a human donor in good health (CMV status not recorded). Some clones in this sample may be carry-over from other donors' samples. In DNA, the CDR3 is TGTGCCAGCAGCTTATTTTCGGGGTCAGGAGACGAGCAGTACTTC. It specifies CASSLFSGSGDEQYF.